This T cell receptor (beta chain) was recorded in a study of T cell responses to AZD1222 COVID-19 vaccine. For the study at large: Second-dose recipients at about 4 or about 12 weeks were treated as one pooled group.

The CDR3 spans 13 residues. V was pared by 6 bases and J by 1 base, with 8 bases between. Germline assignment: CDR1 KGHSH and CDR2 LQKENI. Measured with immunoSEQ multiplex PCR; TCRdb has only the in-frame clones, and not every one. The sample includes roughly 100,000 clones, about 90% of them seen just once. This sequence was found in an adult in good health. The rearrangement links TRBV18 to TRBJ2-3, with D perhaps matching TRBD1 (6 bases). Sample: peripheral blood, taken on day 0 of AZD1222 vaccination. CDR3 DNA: TGTGCCAGCTCCAGGGGAGGCACAGATACGCAGTATTTT. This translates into CASSRGGTDTQYF. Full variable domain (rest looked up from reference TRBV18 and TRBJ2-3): NAGVMQNPRHLVRRRGQEARLRCSPMKGHSHVYWYRQLPEEGLKFMVYLQKENIIDESGMPKERFSAEFPKEGPSILRIQQVVRGDSAAYFCASSRGGTDTQYFGPGTRLTVL.